These T cell receptor beta chains were read from a single sample in a study of early T cells in non-severe SARS-CoV-2 infection. Each CDR3 protein is one row after TCRdb ran MiXCR on the 5' RACE reads. The sample carries tens of thousands of distinct CDR3 sequences, approximately 6.9% recorded once. Sequenced sample: whole blood. The receptors were gathered from an adult who was a healthcare worker with PCR-confirmed SARS-CoV-2 infection or an uninfected control (not recorded which). CDR3s include the opening cysteine and the closing phenylalanine or tryptophan. A D gene is named only where the DNA matches it firmly. Clone size, where shown, is once, few, many, or a class for clones that have expanded.

V gene,clone size,J gene,D gene,CDR3 protein,CDR3 DNA
TRBV19,.,TRBJ1-5,.,CATGDLYSNQPQHF,TGTGCCACCGGGGACCTATATAGCAATCAGCCCCAGCATTTT
TRBV6-1,many,TRBJ2-7,.,CASSRDPSYEQYF,TGTGCCAGCAGTCGGGATCCCTCCTACGAGCAGTACTTC
TRBV6-5,many,TRBJ1-1,.,CASSLTGPRAEAFF,TGTGCCAGCAGTTTAACAGGCCCCAGGGCTGAAGCTTTCTTT
TRBV5-1,few,TRBJ2-3,.,CASSLVGTDTQYF,TGCGCCAGCAGCTTGGTAGGCACAGATACGCAGTATTTT
TRBV4-1,many,TRBJ1-5,.,CASSQDSGTGQPQHF,TGCGCCAGCAGCCAAGATTCGGGGACGGGGCAGCCCCAGCATTTT
TRBV29-1,many,TRBJ2-1,.,CSVRVPTYNEQFF,TGCAGCGTTCGGGTGCCAACCTACAATGAGCAGTTCTTC
TRBV25-1,few,TRBJ2-3,TRBD2,CASSEGADGRSTSTDTQYF,TGTGCCAGCAGTGAAGGAGCCGACGGGAGGTCGACTAGCACAGATACGCAGTATTTT
TRBV28,many,TRBJ1-2,TRBD1,CASSSTGQGRGYGYTF,TGTGCCAGCAGTTCTACGGGACAGGGCCGCGGCTATGGCTACACCTTC
TRBV7-9,many,TRBJ2-4,TRBD1,CASRPRETGKENIQYF,TGTGCCAGCAGGCCTAGGGAGACAGGGAAGGAAAACATTCAGTACTTC
TRBV20-1,many,TRBJ2-1,.,CSARDPPSEQFF,TGCAGTGCTAGAGATCCACCCTCTGAGCAGTTCTTC
TRBV29-1,many,TRBJ2-7,TRBD2,CSVEDPLAGKYEQYF,TGCAGCGTTGAAGATCCGCTAGCGGGAAAATACGAGCAGTACTTC
TRBV12-3/TRBV12-4,many,TRBJ1-1,.,CASSLRRSVQPQTLNTEAFF,TGTGCCAGCAGTTTACGGAGGTCTGTCCAGCCCCAGACCCTGAACACTGAAGCTTTCTTT
TRBV20-1,many,TRBJ2-3,TRBD1,CSATATGISSDTQYF,TGCAGTGCTACCGCGACAGGGATTAGCTCAGATACGCAGTATTTT
TRBV11-3,many,TRBJ2-1,TRBD2,CASSASGVSYNEQFF,TGTGCCAGCAGCGCGAGCGGGGTGTCCTACAATGAGCAGTTCTTC
TRBV5-6,many,TRBJ2-1,.,CASSLGASGRSNEQFF,TGTGCCAGCAGCTTGGGGGCGTCGGGGAGGTCCAATGAGCAGTTCTTC
TRBV11-2,many,TRBJ2-1,TRBD2,CASSKGLALDEQFF,TGTGCCAGCAGCAAGGGACTAGCGTTAGATGAGCAGTTCTTC
TRBV7-9,many,TRBJ2-1,.,CASSSGERGSRYNEQFF,TGTGCCAGCAGCTCGGGGGAACGGGGGTCTCGGTACAATGAGCAGTTCTTC
TRBV3-1,few,TRBJ2-7,TRBD2,CASSGLAGRTSYEQYF,TGTGCCAGCAGCGGATTAGCGGGAAGAACCTCCTACGAGCAGTACTTC
TRBV5-1,many,TRBJ2-5,.,CASSLSQQIETQYF,TGCGCCAGCAGCTTGTCCCAACAGATCGAGACCCAGTACTTC
TRBV6-2/TRBV6-3,many,TRBJ2-1,.,CASRAILGPEQFF,TGTGCCAGCAGGGCCATTCTCGGGCCTGAGCAGTTCTTC
TRBV20-1,many,TRBJ2-7,TRBD1,CSASDRTPYEQYF,TGCAGTGCTTCGGACAGGACACCCTACGAGCAGTACTTC
TRBV7-8,many,TRBJ2-1,TRBD1,CASSYFGDRSNEQFF,TGTGCCAGCAGCTACTTTGGGGACAGATCTAATGAGCAGTTCTTC
TRBV20-1,few,TRBJ2-1,TRBD2,CSARGDLSGRLGNEQFF,TGCAGTGCTAGAGGGGACCTTAGCGGGAGGTTGGGCAATGAGCAGTTCTTC
TRBV12-3/TRBV12-4,few,TRBJ2-2,.,CAVRSTGELFF,TGTGCCGTTCGTAGCACCGGGGAGCTGTTTTTT
TRBV28,.,TRBJ1-4,.,CASSPPGPARLSDEKLFF,TGTGCCAGCAGCCCCCCAGGGCCAGCTAGGTTGAGCGATGAAAAACTGTTTTTT
TRBV12-3/TRBV12-4,few,TRBJ1-5,.,CASSLGERGSQHF,TGTGCCAGCAGTTTAGGTGAGCGAGGGTCCCAGCATTTT
TRBV7-9,many,TRBJ2-7,.,CASSLAPDYSRYEQYF,TGTGCCAGCAGCTTAGCCCCGGACTATTCTCGCTACGAGCAGTACTTC
TRBV4-1,.,TRBJ2-3,TRBD1,CASSNSGQGTDTQYF,TGCGCCAGCTCAAATTCCGGACAGGGCACAGATACGCAGTATTTT
TRBV30,.,TRBJ1-6,.,CAWSRDSHNNSPLHF,TGTGCCTGGAGTAGAGACAGTCACAATAATTCACCCCTCCACTTT
TRBV30,.,TRBJ2-3,.,CAWSVRADTQYF,TGTGCCTGGAGTGTACGGGCAGATACGCAGTATTTT
TRBV3-1,many,TRBJ2-5,.,CASSPWGLSETQYF,TGTGCCAGCAGCCCCTGGGGGCTTTCAGAGACCCAGTACTTC
TRBV9,many,TRBJ2-7,.,CASSGGGWYEQYF,TGTGCCAGCAGCGGTGGGGGCTGGTACGAGCAGTACTTC
TRBV5-1,many,TRBJ2-1,TRBD2,CASRLAGKSSNEQFF,TGCGCCAGCAGACTAGCGGGAAAAAGCAGCAATGAGCAGTTCTTC
TRBV11-1,many,TRBJ2-7,.,CASSELSFGSRDEQYF,TGTGCCAGCAGCGAATTATCTTTCGGGTCTCGAGACGAGCAGTACTTC
TRBV5-1,many,TRBJ2-7,TRBD1,CASSPGQGMYEQYF,TGCGCCAGCAGCCCCGGACAGGGGATGTACGAGCAGTACTTC
TRBV7-2,many,TRBJ2-5,.,CASSLTSGIGETQYF,TGTGCCAGCAGCTTAACTTCCGGGATCGGGGAGACCCAGTACTTC
TRBV10-3,.,TRBJ2-7,.,CAIRGPYEQYF,TGTGCCATCAGAGGTCCTTACGAGCAGTACTTC
TRBV6-6,many,TRBJ2-1,.,CASSYGGMFYNEQFF,TGTGCCAGCAGTTACGGGGGCATGTTCTACAATGAGCAGTTCTTC
TRBV30,few,TRBJ2-1,TRBD2,CAWSRPTGLADNEQFF,TGTGCCTGGAGTCGCCCCACGGGACTAGCAGACAATGAGCAGTTCTTC
TRBV10-1,.,TRBJ2-7,.,CASSDGGTYEQYF,TGCGCCAGCAGTGACGGGGGCACCTACGAGCAGTACTTC
TRBV7-3,many,TRBJ1-6,.,CASSLDHNSPLHF,TGTGCCAGCAGCTTAGACCATAATTCACCCCTCCACTTT
TRBV29-1,many,TRBJ1-1,.,CSVEAGRNLLGTEAFF,TGCAGCGTTGAGGCAGGGCGTAATTTACTAGGTACTGAAGCTTTCTTT
TRBV6-1,many,TRBJ2-3,.,CATCGGLGTDTQYF,TGTGCCACGTGTGGGGGGCTTGGCACAGATACGCAGTATTTT
TRBV25-1,medium-sized,TRBJ2-2,TRBD1,CASIPGTGDTGELFF,TGTGCCAGCATCCCCGGGACAGGGGACACCGGGGAGCTGTTTTTT
TRBV28,.,TRBJ2-7,.,CASSTPVEQYF,TGTGCCAGCAGTACCCCAGTCGAGCAGTACTTC
TRBV29-1,.,TRBJ2-5,TRBD2,CSVAGTSEETQYF,TGCAGCGTCGCTGGGACTAGCGAAGAGACCCAGTACTTC
TRBV27,many,TRBJ2-7,.,CASSQSRENEQYF,TGTGCCAGCAGTCAATCTAGGGAAAACGAGCAGTACTTC
TRBV29-1,few,TRBJ2-1,.,CSVELWERLYNEQFF,TGCAGCGTTGAGTTGTGGGAGAGACTTTACAATGAGCAGTTCTTC
TRBV6-6,few,TRBJ2-1,TRBD2,CASSYSVGTSGSHDEQFF,TGTGCCAGCAGTTACTCGGTGGGTACTAGCGGGAGTCATGATGAGCAGTTCTTC
TRBV20-1,many,TRBJ2-7,.,CSARGTLGEQYF,TGCAGTGCGAGGGGCACCCTCGGCGAGCAGTACTTC
TRBV10-2,.,TRBJ2-1,.,CASSESNNPEQFF,TGCGCCAGCAGTGAGTCGAATAATCCTGAGCAGTTCTTC
TRBV20-1,many,TRBJ2-6,TRBD2,CSARPPSGRASGANVLTF,TGCAGTGCTAGACCGCCTAGCGGGAGGGCTTCTGGGGCCAACGTCCTGACTTTC
TRBV13,many,TRBJ2-7,TRBD2,CASSLGLAGEGVYEQYF,TGTGCCAGCAGCTTGGGACTAGCGGGAGAGGGCGTCTACGAGCAGTACTTC
TRBV4-2,many,TRBJ2-7,.,CASSHERGTPAYEQYF,TGTGCCAGCAGCCATGAGAGGGGGACTCCTGCCTACGAGCAGTACTTC
TRBV5-6,many,TRBJ2-1,.,CASSFRLQADYNEQFF,TGTGCCAGCAGCTTTAGACTACAAGCCGACTACAATGAGCAGTTCTTC